These 15 T cell receptor beta chains share one sample of origin, sequenced in a study of blood T cell repertoires in COVID-19. Using immunoSEQ multiplex PCR, the repertoire was profiled, and TCRdb retains in-frame clones only, with some absent. The sample contains a few hundred thousand clones, approximately 90% of which appear only once. The specimen was PBMCs or T cells enriched from blood (not recorded which). The receptors here all came from a man aged 18 to 30 who had recovered from COVID-19.

The chain links TRBV6-2 or TRBV6-3 to TRBJ2-7; D unresolved. Germline-derived CDR1 and CDR2 are MNHEY and SVGEGT. V was clipped by 4 bases and J by 7 bases, with 14 bases between them. The CDR3 is 13 amino acids. The CDR3 region has the DNA TGTGCCAGCAGTTGGAGTTCGACTCTGGAGCAGTACTTC. Amino acids: CASSWSSTLEQYF.

The chain employs TRBV5-5 and TRBJ2-5, with 8 bases lining up with TRBD1. Germline values: CDR1 SGHKS, CDR2 YYEKEE (reference sequence). Losses at the gene ends were 3 bases for V and 4 bases for J; bases not matched to a gene: 5. The CDR3 is 14 amino acids. The CDR3 sequence: CASSSGGLAETQYF. The CDR3 DNA reads as TGTGCCAGCAGCTCAGGGGGCTTAGCAGAGACCCAGTACTTC.

V usage is TRBV6-5 and J usage is TRBJ2-7; D remains unclear. Trimming removed 8 bases at V and 2 bases at J, with 10 bases between. The CDR3 spans 12 residues. Germline assignment: CDR1 MNHEY and CDR2 SVGAGI. The CDR3 nucleotides read TGTGCCAGCCTTCAGGCCGCCTACGAGCAGTACTTC. Its translation is CASLQAAYEQYF.

The chain combines TRBV19 with TRBJ1-2; D is possibly TRBD1 (6 bases). Germline assignment: CDR1 LNHDA and CDR2 SQIVND (reference sequence). The length of the CDR3 is 16 residues. Trimming removed 0 bases at V and 4 bases at J, with 15 bases between. The CDR3 DNA reads as TGTGCCAGTAGTATAGATTTTCCCCCAGGGGCCTATGGCTACACCTTC. Its protein product is CASSIDFPPGAYGYTF.

The rearrangement joins TRBV28 to TRBJ2-1, with TRBD1 matching over 8 bases. The CDR3 is made up of 16 amino acids. V lost 2 bases and J lost 2; bases outside the gene matches: 5. Germline CDR1 reads MDHEN; CDR2 reads SYDVKM. The chain's CDR3 is CASSLRQGIAYNEQFF. The CDR3 coding sequence is TGTGCCAGCAGTTTAAGACAGGGGATCGCCTACAATGAGCAGTTCTTC.

This clone was seen a single time. J is TRBJ2-3 and V is TRBV4-2; 8 bases are a match to TRBD2. Germline CDR1 LGHNA, CDR2 YNFKEQ. The CDR3 length is 17 residues. The V gene end was trimmed by 0 bases and the J gene end by 1 base; junction bases not matched to a gene: 6. The CDR3 loop reads CASSQDGAGACTDTQYF. CDR3 DNA: TGTGCCAGCAGCCAAGATGGAGCGGGGGCCTGCACAGATACGCAGTATTTT.

The chain uses TRBV4-1 and TRBJ1-3, with a weak D call TRBD1 (6 bases). The ends were cut back, 1 base at V and 0 bases at J, with 13 bases in the middle. In germline, CDR1 is MGHRA, CDR2 YSYEKL. The CDR3 contains 17 residues. This CDR3 reads CASSQVAGVSSGNTIYF. For the CDR3, the DNA is TGCGCCAGCAGCCAAGTGGCAGGGGTTTCCTCTGGAAACACCATATATTTT.

The genes are TRBV2 and TRBJ1-2; no firm D call. The V end lost 4 bases, the J end lost 7 bases, and 7 bases lay between the germline ends. The CDR3 is 11 amino acids. Looked up from germline, CDR1 is SNHLY and CDR2 is FYNNEI. In DNA form, the CDR3 reads TGTGCCAGCAGTGCGGAGCCTGGCTACACCTTC. Protein product: CASSAEPGYTF.

The rearrangement uses TRBV4-1 and TRBJ2-7, with TRBD2 matching over 8 bases. The CDR3 is 14 residues long. J was trimmed by 7 bases and V by 1 base; bases with no gene match: 6. The germline V gene encodes CDR1 MGHRA and CDR2 YSYEKL. CDR3 region: CASSQGAGVVEQYF. The CDR3 DNA is TGCGCCAGCAGCCAAGGAGCGGGAGTGGTTGAGCAGTACTTC.

V is TRBV4-1 and J is TRBJ1-2; 12 bases match TRBD1. CDR3 length: 15 amino acids. J lost 6 bases, V lost 6 bases, and 8 bases had no gene match. Germline CDR1 MGHRA, CDR2 YSYEKL. This CDR3 is CASRGEGQGAHGYTF. CDR3 bases: TGCGCCAGCAGGGGTGAGGGACAGGGGGCTCATGGCTACACCTTC.

The chain has TRBV11-2 and TRBJ2-5; TRBD1 matches 8 bases. J was trimmed by 1 base and V by 3 bases; bases with no gene match: 4. The germline CDR1 and CDR2 sequences are SGHAT and FQNNGV. There are 15 residues in the CDR3. CDR3 loop: CASSFDRGPQETQYF. DNA of the CDR3: TGTGCCAGCAGCTTCGACAGGGGACCCCAAGAGACCCAGTACTTC.

The chain uses TRBV30 and TRBJ1-1; weak D call: TRBD1 (5 bases). The CDR3 length is 15 residues. Per germline, CDR1 GTSNPN and CDR2 SVGIG (reference sequence). V was cut by 4 bases and J by 10 bases, with 25 bases left in between. CDR3 in amino acids: CAWTRQIGSLRGAFF. The DNA for the CDR3 is TGTGCCTGGACGAGACAGATTGGATCTCTGAGAGGAGCTTTCTTT.

The chain combines TRBV19 with TRBJ1-1; TRBD1 might be the D (6 bases). V gave up 8 bases and J gave up 4 bases, with 11 bases separating them. The CDR3 runs to 12 residues. Germline loops: CDR1 LNHDA, CDR2 SQIVND (reference sequence). Here the CDR3 reads CASQGRGTEAFF. As DNA, the CDR3 is TGTGCCAGTCAGGGGAGGGGCACTGAAGCTTTCTTT.

V and J are TRBV2 and TRBJ2-5; no clear D gene. Germline CDR1 reads SNHLY; CDR2 reads FYNNEI. The CDR3 is 13 amino acids. The germline V and J ends were trimmed by 6 bases and 1 base, with 9 bases remaining between them. The CDR3 sequence is CASRGQLQETQYF. For the CDR3, the DNA is TGTGCCAGCAGGGGCCAGCTCCAAGAGACCCAGTACTTC.

This chain joins TRBV7-9 and TRBJ1-1; D is perhaps TRBD1 (5 bases). Germline-derived CDR1 and CDR2 are SEHNR and FQNEAQ (reference sequence). V lost 3 bases to trimming and J lost 1 base, with 12 bases between them. The CDR3 length is 15 residues. The CDR3 region is CASSFTLTENTEAFF. CDR3 nucleotides: TGTGCCAGCAGCTTCACCTTGACAGAGAACACTGAAGCTTTCTTT.